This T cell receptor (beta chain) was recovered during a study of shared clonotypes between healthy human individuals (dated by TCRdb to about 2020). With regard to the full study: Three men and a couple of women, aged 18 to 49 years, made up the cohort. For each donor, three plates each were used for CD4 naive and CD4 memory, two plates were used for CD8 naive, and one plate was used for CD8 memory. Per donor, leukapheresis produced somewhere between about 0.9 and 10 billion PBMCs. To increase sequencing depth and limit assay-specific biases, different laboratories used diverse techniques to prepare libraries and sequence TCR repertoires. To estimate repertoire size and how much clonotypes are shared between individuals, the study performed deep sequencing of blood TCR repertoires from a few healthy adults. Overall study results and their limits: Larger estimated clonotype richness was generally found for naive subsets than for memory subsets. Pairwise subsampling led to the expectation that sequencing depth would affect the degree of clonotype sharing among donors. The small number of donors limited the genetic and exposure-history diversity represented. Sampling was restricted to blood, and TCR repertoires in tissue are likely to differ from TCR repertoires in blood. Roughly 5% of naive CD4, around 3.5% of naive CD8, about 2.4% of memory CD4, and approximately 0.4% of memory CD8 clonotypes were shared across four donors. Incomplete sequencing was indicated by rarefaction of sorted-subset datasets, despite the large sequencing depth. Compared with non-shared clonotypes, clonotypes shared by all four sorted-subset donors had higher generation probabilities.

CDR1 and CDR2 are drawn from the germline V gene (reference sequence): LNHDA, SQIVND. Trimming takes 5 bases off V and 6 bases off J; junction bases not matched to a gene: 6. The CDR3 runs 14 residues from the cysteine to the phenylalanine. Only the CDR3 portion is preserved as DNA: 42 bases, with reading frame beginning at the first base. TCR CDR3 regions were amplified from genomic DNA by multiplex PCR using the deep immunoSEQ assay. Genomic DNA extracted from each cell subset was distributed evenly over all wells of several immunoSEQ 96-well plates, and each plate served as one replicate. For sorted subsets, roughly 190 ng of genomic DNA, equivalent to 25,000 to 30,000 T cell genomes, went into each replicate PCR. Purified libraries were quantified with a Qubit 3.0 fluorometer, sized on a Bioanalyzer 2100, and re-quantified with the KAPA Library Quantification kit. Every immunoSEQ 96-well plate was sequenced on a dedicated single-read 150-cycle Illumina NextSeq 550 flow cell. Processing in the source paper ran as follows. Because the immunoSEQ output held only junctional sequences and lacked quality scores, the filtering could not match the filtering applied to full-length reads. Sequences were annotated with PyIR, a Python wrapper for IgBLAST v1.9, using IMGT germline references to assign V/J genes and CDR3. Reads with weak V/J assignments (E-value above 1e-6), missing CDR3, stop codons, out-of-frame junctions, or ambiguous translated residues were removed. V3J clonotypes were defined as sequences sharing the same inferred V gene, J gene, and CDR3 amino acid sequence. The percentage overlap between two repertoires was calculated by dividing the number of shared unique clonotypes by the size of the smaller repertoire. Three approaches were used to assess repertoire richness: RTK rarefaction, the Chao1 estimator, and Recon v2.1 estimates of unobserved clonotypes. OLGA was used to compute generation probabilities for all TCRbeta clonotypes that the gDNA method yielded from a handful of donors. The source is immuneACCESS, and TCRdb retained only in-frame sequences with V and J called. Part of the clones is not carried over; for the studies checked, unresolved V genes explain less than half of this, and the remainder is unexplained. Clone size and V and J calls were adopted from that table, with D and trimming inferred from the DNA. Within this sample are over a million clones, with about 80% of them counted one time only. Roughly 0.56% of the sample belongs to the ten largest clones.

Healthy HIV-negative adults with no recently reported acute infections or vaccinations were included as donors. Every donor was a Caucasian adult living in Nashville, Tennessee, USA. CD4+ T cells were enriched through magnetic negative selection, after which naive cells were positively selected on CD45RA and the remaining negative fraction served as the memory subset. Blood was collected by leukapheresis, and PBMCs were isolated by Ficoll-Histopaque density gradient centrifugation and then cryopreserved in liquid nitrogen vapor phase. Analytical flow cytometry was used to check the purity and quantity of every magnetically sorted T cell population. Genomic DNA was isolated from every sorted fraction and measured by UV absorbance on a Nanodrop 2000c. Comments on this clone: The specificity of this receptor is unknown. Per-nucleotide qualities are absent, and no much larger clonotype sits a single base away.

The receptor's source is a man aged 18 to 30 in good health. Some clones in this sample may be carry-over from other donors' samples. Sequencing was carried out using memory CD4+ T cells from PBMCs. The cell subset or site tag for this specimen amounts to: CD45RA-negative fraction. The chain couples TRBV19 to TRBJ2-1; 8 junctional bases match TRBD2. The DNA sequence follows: TGTGCCAGTAGTCGCCTCGGGACTAGCAATGAGCAGTTCTTC. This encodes CASSRLGTSNEQFF.